Presented here are 22 T cell receptor beta chains from one specimen sequenced in a study of monozygotic twins with inflammatory bowel disease. TCRdb reprocessed the 5' RACE reads and keeps a single row for each CDR3 protein, giving no DNA. In all, the sample yields some 99,000 distinct CDR3 sequences. Sequencing was performed on blood. These receptor sequences come from a human donor with ulcerative colitis or Crohn's disease, or a healthy co-twin of an affected twin (not recorded which).

V gene TRBV12-3 or TRBV12-4 combines with J gene TRBJ1-5. CDR3 size: 14 residues. The CDR3 sequence: CASSLRGSNQPQHF.

This CDR3 reads CASSLSQENNSPLHF. The rearrangement joins TRBV3-1 to TRBJ1-6; checking the TCRdb D call of TRBD1 is not possible without DNA. CDR1 is LGHDT and CDR2 is YNNKEL in the germline V gene (reference sequence). The CDR3 is made up of 15 amino acids. The complete variable domain, with remaining parts taken from reference TRBV3-1 and TRBJ1-6, reads DTAVSQTPKYLVTQMGNDKSIKCEQNLGHDTMYWYKQDSKKFLKIMFSYNNKELIINETVPNRFSPKSPDKAHLNLHINSLELGDSAVYFCASSLSQENNSPLHFGNGTRLTVT.

This chain uses TRBV20-1 with TRBJ2-1; checking the TCRdb D call of TRBD2 is not possible without DNA. Per the germline V gene, CDR1 is DFQATT and CDR2 is SNEGSKA (reference sequence). This CDR3 comprises 14 residues. CDR3 region: CSARGTSSYNEQFF.

The rearrangement links TRBV20-1 to TRBJ2-3; TCRdb names TRBD2, which stays unverified in the absence of DNA. Germline assignment: CDR1 DFQATT and CDR2 SNEGSKA (reference sequence). The CDR3 runs 15 residues. The CDR3 region is CSASHGGGATDTQYF.

The J gene is TRBJ2-7, the V gene TRBV6-5; checking the TCRdb D call of TRBD1 is not possible without DNA. The CDR3 loop spans 15 amino acids. The V gene's germline CDR1 is MNHEY and CDR2 SVGAGI. The CDR3 here is CASSYSDRDAYEQYF.

This chain uses TRBV5-1 with TRBJ2-6; no DNA is available, so the TRBD1 call from TCRdb remains unchecked. The CDR3 spans 16 residues. Germline V CDR1 and CDR2: SGHRS, YFSETQ. This CDR3 is CASSPRGGSGANVLTF.

V and J are TRBV6-2 or TRBV6-3 and TRBJ2-2; the D call from TCRdb, TRBD1, cannot be confirmed without DNA. This CDR3 contains 13 residues. The V gene's germline CDR1 is MNHEY and CDR2 SVGEGT. The CDR3 reads CASRTWGLGELFF.

The chain couples TRBV12-3 or TRBV12-4 to TRBJ1-4; TCRdb names TRBD1, which stays unverified in the absence of DNA. The CDR3 runs 14 residues. The CDR3 sequence is CASSLGTGPEKLFF.

The chain is built from TRBV5-1 and TRBJ1-2; TCRdb's assignment of TRBD1 cannot be checked, as there is no DNA. From germline, CDR1 is SGHRS and CDR2 YFSETQ. The CDR3 has 12 residues. CDR3 in amino acids: CASSLDRDGYTF.

The chain combines TRBV9 with TRBJ2-1; as DNA is missing, the TRBD1 call by TCRdb cannot be tested. This CDR3 is 13 amino acids long. Germline lookup yields CDR1 SGDLS and CDR2 YYNGEE. CDR3 sequence reads: CASSVVGTDEQFF.

The chain recombines TRBV11-2 with TRBJ2-7. Germline assignment: CDR1 SGHAT and CDR2 FQNNGV. The CDR3 spans 11 residues. CDR3 in amino acids: CASSLAAEQYF. The full variable domain, with the rest looked up from reference TRBV11-2 and TRBJ2-7, is EAGVAQSPRYKIIEKRQSVAFWCNPISGHATLYWYQQILGQGPKLLIQFQNNGVVDDSQLPKDRFSAERLKGVDSTLKIQPAKLEDSAVYLCASSLAAEQYFGPGTRLTVT.

This rearrangement joins TRBV5-1 to TRBJ2-1; no DNA is available, so the TRBD2 call from TCRdb remains unchecked. Germline V CDR1 and CDR2: SGHRS, YFSETQ. The CDR3 is 17 residues long. The CDR3 reads CASSLRSSGGGYNEQFF.

The chain links TRBV21-1 to TRBJ1-2; without DNA, the TCRdb call of TRBD1 cannot be checked. TRBV21-1 represents a pseudogene. The CDR3 length is 15 residues. CDR3 loop: CASSKPGDSNYGYTF.

V usage is TRBV5-1 and J usage is TRBJ2-1; TCRdb selects TRBD2, and the lack of DNA leaves this call unchecked. This CDR3 is 14 amino acids long. Per germline, CDR1 SGHRS and CDR2 YFSETQ. CDR3 sequence: CASKASGEMNEQFF.

The J gene is TRBJ2-3, the V gene TRBV2; the D gene TCRdb calls, TRBD1, cannot be checked with no DNA. Germline CDR1 and CDR2: SNHLY and FYNNEI. This CDR3 contains 12 residues. This CDR3 reads CASRGGEDTQYF. The full variable domain, completed using reference TRBV2 and TRBJ2-3, is EPEVTQTPSHQVTQMGQEVILRCVPISNHLYFYWYRQILGQKVEFLVSFYNNEISEKSEIFDDQFSVERPDGSNFTLKIRSTKLEDSAMYFCASRGGEDTQYFGPGTRLTVL.

V and J are TRBV11-2 and TRBJ2-1; TCRdb's assignment of TRBD1 cannot be checked, as there is no DNA. CDR3 length: 14 amino acids. Germline lookup yields CDR1 SGHAT and CDR2 FQNNGV. The CDR3 loop reads CASSFGTTYNEQFF.

CDR3 sequence reads: CASAEGGGDQPQHF. This rearrangement joins TRBV6-2 or TRBV6-3 to TRBJ1-5; TCRdb selects TRBD1, and the lack of DNA leaves this call unchecked. CDR3 length: 14 residues. The germline gives CDR1 MNHEY, CDR2 SVGEGT.

The gene calls are TRBV7-2 and TRBJ2-5. Germline loops: CDR1 SGHTA, CDR2 FQGNSA. CDR3 length: 14 residues. CDR3 loop: CASSRLGVEETQYF.

This clonotype counts as medium-sized by frequency. V gene TRBV29-1 combines with J gene TRBJ2-3; as DNA is missing, the TRBD1 call by TCRdb cannot be tested. CDR1 SQVTM and CDR2 ANQGSEA come from the germline V gene. The CDR3 contains 14 residues. CDR3 amino acids: CSGRGSVPLDTQYF.

The genes are TRBV7-9 and TRBJ2-5; TCRdb reports TRBD1, a call that lacks DNA to check it against. Germline assignment: CDR1 SEHNR and CDR2 FQNEAQ (reference sequence). The CDR3 is 15 amino acids. The CDR3 is CASSPAGTSQETQYF.

V is TRBV18 and J is TRBJ2-3; the D gene TCRdb calls, TRBD2, cannot be checked with no DNA. The CDR3 has 15 amino acids. Germline-derived CDR1 and CDR2 are KGHSH and LQKENI. The CDR3 is CASSPTSGSTDTQYF.

V usage is TRBV12-3 or TRBV12-4 and J usage is TRBJ2-3; TCRdb gives TRBD1 as the D gene, but with no DNA this cannot be confirmed. There are 15 residues in the CDR3. The CDR3 sequence: CASIPGQGRGDTQYF.